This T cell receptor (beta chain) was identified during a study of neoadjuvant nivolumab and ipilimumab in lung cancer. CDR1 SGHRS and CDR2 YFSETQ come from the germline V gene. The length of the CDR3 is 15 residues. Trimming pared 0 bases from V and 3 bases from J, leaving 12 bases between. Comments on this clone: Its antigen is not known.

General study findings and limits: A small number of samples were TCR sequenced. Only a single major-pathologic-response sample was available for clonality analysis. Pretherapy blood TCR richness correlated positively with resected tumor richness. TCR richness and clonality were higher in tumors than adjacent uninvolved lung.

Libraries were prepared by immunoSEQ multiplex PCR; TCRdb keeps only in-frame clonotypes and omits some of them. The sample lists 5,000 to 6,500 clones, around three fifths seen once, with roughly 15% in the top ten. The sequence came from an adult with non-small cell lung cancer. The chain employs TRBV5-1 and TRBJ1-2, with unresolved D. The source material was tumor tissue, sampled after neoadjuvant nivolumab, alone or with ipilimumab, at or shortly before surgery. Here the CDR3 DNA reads TGCGCCAGCAGCTTGGACCCCTCGCGGTACTATGGCTACACCTTC. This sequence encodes CASSLDPSRYYGYTF.